These T cell receptor beta chains were read from a single sample in a study of T cells in Graves' hyperthyroidism and ophthalmopathy. TCRdb reanalysed the multiplex PCR reads using MiXCR and keeps one entry per CDR3 protein. This table holds fewer than 300,000 distinct CDR3 sequences, less than 30% found once. Sequencing input: blood. These receptors all come from a man in his forties or fifties with Graves' hyperthyroidism that later progressed to Graves' ophthalmopathy. The conserved cysteine and the conserved F or W are not part of the CDR3 here. Each record gives: J gene, V gene, CDR3 protein.

J: TRBJ1-1; V: TRBV18; CDR3: ASSGDGNTEAF
J: TRBJ1-2; V: TRBV28; CDR3: ASSFRVWDGYT
J: TRBJ1-3; V: TRBV10-2; CDR3: ASRDRNSGNTIY
J: TRBJ2-3; V: TRBV24-1; CDR3: ATSNRETQY
J: TRBJ2-7; V: TRBV20-1; CDR3: SAIAGTKRQY
J: TRBJ2-7; V: TRBV6-1; CDR3: ASTPGTGSYEQY
J: TRBJ2-7; V: TRBV6-5; CDR3: ASSYVNGQGAEQY
J: TRBJ1-1; V: TRBV7-9; CDR3: ASSLGLSSTGWETEAF
J: TRBJ1-1; V: TRBV28; CDR3: ASSLPVGVVAMNTEAF
J: TRBJ2-2; V: TRBV6-2/TRBV6-3; CDR3: ASSFEGYRAGELF
J: TRBJ2-2; V: TRBV19; CDR3: ASSIGLAGAGRELF
J: TRBJ1-1; V: TRBV7-2; CDR3: ASSLANRASTEAF
J: TRBJ2-7; V: TRBV3-1; CDR3: ASSQEFRGQDYEQY
J: TRBJ2-7; V: TRBV5-1; CDR3: ASSSRQGVAYEQY
J: TRBJ2-2; V: TRBV20-1; CDR3: SAATLDSSRTGELF
J: TRBJ2-5; V: TRBV12-3/TRBV12-4; CDR3: ASSVFGQETQY
J: TRBJ2-2; V: TRBV12-3/TRBV12-4; CDR3: ASRETGKAGELF
J: TRBJ2-7; V: TRBV28; CDR3: ASNRASYEQY
J: TRBJ1-1; V: TRBV20-1; CDR3: SARSWGVGTEAF
J: TRBJ2-4; V: TRBV6-1; CDR3: ASRSRTRQNIQY
J: TRBJ2-5; V: TRBV12-3/TRBV12-4; CDR3: ASSSRLAGFETQY
J: TRBJ1-1; V: TRBV7-3; CDR3: ASSLTSNTEAF
J: TRBJ1-1; V: TRBV3-1; CDR3: ASSRGQGPTEAF
J: TRBJ1-1; V: TRBV6-5; CDR3: ASTRTGGTEAF
J: TRBJ2-5; V: TRBV15; CDR3: ATSRTQRPEETQY
J: TRBJ2-7; V: TRBV5-1; CDR3: ASSYRDSYEQY
J: TRBJ2-7; V: TRBV19; CDR3: ASSIGHQIYEQY
J: TRBJ2-7; V: TRBV6-5; CDR3: ASSYLSLAGEYEQY
J: TRBJ2-6; V: TRBV6-5; CDR3: ASSSTHRSGANVLT
J: TRBJ2-4; V: TRBV25-1; CDR3: ASSASGTQIQY
J: TRBJ2-7; V: TRBV6-1; CDR3: ASRIGQGAYEQY
J: TRBJ1-5; V: TRBV6-1; CDR3: ASSANQPQH
J: TRBJ2-7; V: TRBV7-8; CDR3: ASSQFYEQY
J: TRBJ1-1; V: TRBV6-5; CDR3: ASSLPTGADTEAF
J: TRBJ1-5; V: TRBV15; CDR3: ATSRDPGAQPQH
J: TRBJ2-7; V: TRBV9; CDR3: ASSAGLSSYEQY
J: TRBJ2-7; V: TRBV4-1; CDR3: ASSHQTREVKYEQY
J: TRBJ1-2; V: TRBV6-1; CDR3: ASHAGGVYGYT
J: TRBJ2-7; V: TRBV5-1; CDR3: ASSLELPYEQY
J: TRBJ1-5; V: TRBV12-3/TRBV12-4; CDR3: ASSFVPEPQH